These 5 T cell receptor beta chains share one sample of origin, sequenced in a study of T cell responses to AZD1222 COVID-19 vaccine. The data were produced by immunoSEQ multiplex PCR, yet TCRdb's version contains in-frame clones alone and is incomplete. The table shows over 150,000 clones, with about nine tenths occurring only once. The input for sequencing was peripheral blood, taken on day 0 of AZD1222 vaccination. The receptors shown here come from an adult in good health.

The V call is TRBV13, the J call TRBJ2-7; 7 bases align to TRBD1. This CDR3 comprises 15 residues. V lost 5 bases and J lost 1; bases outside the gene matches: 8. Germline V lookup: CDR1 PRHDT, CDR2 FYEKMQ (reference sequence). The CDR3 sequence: CASSETGERSYEQYF. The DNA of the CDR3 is TGTGCCAGCAGCGAAACAGGGGAGCGATCCTACGAGCAGTACTTC.

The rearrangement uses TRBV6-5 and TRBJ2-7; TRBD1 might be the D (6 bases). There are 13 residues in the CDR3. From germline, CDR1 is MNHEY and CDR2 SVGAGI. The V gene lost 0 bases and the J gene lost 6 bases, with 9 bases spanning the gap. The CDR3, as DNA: TGTGCCAGCAGTTACTCGATAGGGGGCGAGCAGTACTTC. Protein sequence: CASSYSIGGEQYF.

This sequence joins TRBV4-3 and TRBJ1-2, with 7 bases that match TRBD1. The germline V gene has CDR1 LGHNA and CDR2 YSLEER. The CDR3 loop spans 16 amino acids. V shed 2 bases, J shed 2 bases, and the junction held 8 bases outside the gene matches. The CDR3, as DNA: TGCGCCAGCAGCCAAACCGTACCACAGGGGAACTATGGCTACACCTTC. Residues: CASSQTVPQGNYGYTF.

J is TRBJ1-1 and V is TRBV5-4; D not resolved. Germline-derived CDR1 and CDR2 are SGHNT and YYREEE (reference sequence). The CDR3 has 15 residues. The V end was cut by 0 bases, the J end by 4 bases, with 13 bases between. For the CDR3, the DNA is TGTGCCAGCAGCTTGGCCGCGTCCTCCGGCACTGAAGCTTTCTTT. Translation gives CASSLAASSGTEAFF.

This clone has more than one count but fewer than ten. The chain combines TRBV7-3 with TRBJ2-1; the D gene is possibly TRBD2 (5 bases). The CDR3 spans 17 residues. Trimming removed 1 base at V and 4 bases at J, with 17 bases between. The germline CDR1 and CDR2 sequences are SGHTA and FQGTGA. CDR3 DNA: TGTGCCAGCAGCTTAAGTGGCTCGGGCACGGGATACAATGAGCAGTTCTTC. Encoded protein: CASSLSGSGTGYNEQFF.